Presented here are 24 T cell receptor beta chains from one specimen sequenced in a study of beta chain features in type 1 diabetes. Their antigens remain unidentified. What was sequenced were expressed TCRB transcripts, since all of the isolated RNA had been reverse transcribed. The data were produced by immunoSEQ multiplex PCR, yet TCRdb's version contains in-frame clones alone and is incomplete. In the table there are roughly 340,000 clones, approximately 13% of which are singletons. The study's findings and limits: Shortening of TCRB CDR3s, moderate but significant, appeared in all four CD4+ subsets of Type 1 diabetes patients.

Sequenced input: naive CD4+ T cells from blood. The receptor set was obtained from a woman between 18 and 30 years old with type 1 diabetes.

V usage is TRBV9 and J usage is TRBJ2-2; D not resolved. The ends were cut back, 4 bases at V and 0 bases at J, with 10 bases in the middle. CDR1 SGDLS and CDR2 YYNGEE come from the germline V gene. The length of the CDR3 is 15 residues. The CDR3 DNA is TGTGCCAGCAGCCGTGGAGTGGCGAACACCGGGGAGCTGTTTTTT. Its translation: CASSRGVANTGELFF.

The DNA of the CDR3 is TGTGCCAGCGGACATTCCTACGAGCAGTACGTC. Translating it yields CASGHSYEQYV. V is TRBV19 and J is TRBJ2-7; TRBD1 is a possible D gene (5 bases). The CDR3 consists of 11 residues. Germline V gene sequence: CDR1 LNHDA, CDR2 SQIVND (reference sequence). V lost 9 bases, J lost 1 base, and 7 bases lay in between.

V is TRBV25-1 and J is TRBJ1-2; D is ambiguous. This CDR3 spans 13 amino acids. CDR1 MGHDK and CDR2 SYGVNS come from the germline V gene. V was cut by 5 bases and J by 2 bases, with 9 bases left in between. Written as DNA, the CDR3 is TGTGCCAGCAGTTCGAACAGCAACTATGGCTACACCTTC. Its protein product is CASSSNSNYGYTF.

The chain carries TRBV7-3 and TRBJ2-1; TRBD1 is a possible D gene (6 bases). V was shortened by 0 bases and J by 5 bases, with 11 bases between the two germline ends. The germline V gene encodes CDR1 SGHTA and CDR2 FQGTGA. CDR3 size: 15 residues. Here the CDR3 DNA reads TGTGCCAGCAGCTTAACCCTGGGGGCGCACAATGAGCAGTTCTTC. Protein: CASSLTLGAHNEQFF.

This chain links TRBV30 with TRBJ2-3; TRBD2 might be the D (5 bases). V lost 3 bases to trimming and J lost 4 bases, with 14 bases between them. The V gene's germline CDR1 is GTSNPN and CDR2 SVGIG (reference sequence). The CDR3 spans 14 residues. CDR3 residues: CAWRPSGNPDTQYF. The CDR3 DNA is TGTGCCTGGAGGCCCTCCGGGAATCCAGATACGCAGTATTTT.

This chain joins TRBV5-1 and TRBJ2-7, with 10 nucleotides matching TRBD1. This CDR3 has 14 residues. V dropped 4 bases and J dropped 6; count of bases not matched to a gene: 7. In germline, CDR1 is SGHRS, CDR2 YFSETQ. The CDR3 coding sequence is TGCGCCAGCAGCAACGGACAGGGGGTCGGCGAGCAGTACTTC. This sequence encodes CASSNGQGVGEQYF.

This clone appeared a few times. J is TRBJ2-3 and V is TRBV7-3; D might be TRBD2 (5 bases). V gave up 5 bases and J gave up 2 bases, with 11 bases separating them. The length of the CDR3 is 14 residues. Germline assignment: CDR1 SGHTA and CDR2 FQGTGA. As DNA, the CDR3 is TGTGCCAGCAGCCCGAGGGTTATCACAGATACGCAGTATTTT. It encodes CASSPRVITDTQYF.

The genes are TRBV11-3 and TRBJ2-6, with TRBD1 matching 10 bases. CDR3 length: 16 residues. With V trimmed by 5 bases and J by 2 bases, 3 bases remained unmatched. Per germline, CDR1 SGHNT and CDR2 YENEEA. The CDR3, as DNA: TGTGCCAGCAGCCCGACAGGGGGCGCTGGGGCCAACGTCCTGACTTTC. Translating gives CASSPTGGAGANVLTF.

The J gene is TRBJ1-2, the V gene TRBV27, with 8 bases aligning to TRBD1. The CDR3 is 15 amino acids. Trimming removed 5 bases from V and 3 bases from J; junction bases left unmatched: 8. From germline, CDR1 is MNHEY and CDR2 SMNVEV (reference sequence). The CDR3 reads CASSPRQGKDYGYTF. Written as DNA, the CDR3 is TGTGCCAGCAGTCCCCGACAGGGGAAGGACTATGGCTACACCTTC.

On this clone itself: Other DNA sequences in the same sample also yield this CDR3. The chain uses TRBV30 and TRBJ2-5, with no clear D. Germline-derived CDR1 and CDR2 are GTSNPN and SVGIG (reference sequence). V was cut by 2 bases and J by 4 bases, with 8 bases left in between. CDR3 length: 12 amino acids. CDR3 in amino acids: CAWSPGGETQYF. CDR3 DNA sequence: TGTGCCTGGAGTCCCGGCGGAGAGACCCAGTACTTC.

This clone was counted between two and nine times. The chain couples TRBV7-2 to TRBJ1-2; perhaps TRBD1 as D (6 bases). The CDR3 consists of 15 residues. The germline V gene has CDR1 SGHTA and CDR2 FQGNSA. The V end lost 5 bases, the J end lost 2 bases, and 15 bases lay between the germline ends. In nucleotides, the CDR3 is TGTGCCAGCAGCCCCCGGACAGACTCCAACTATGGCTACACCTTC. It yields the protein CASSPRTDSNYGYTF.

This clone was counted a few times. The rearrangement joins TRBV19 to TRBJ1-2, with 7 bases lining up with TRBD1. The J segment lost 3 bases and the V segment lost 7 bases, leaving 5 bases of the junction unmatched. Germline V CDR1 and CDR2: LNHDA, SQIVND (reference sequence). The length of the CDR3 is 13 residues. The CDR3, as DNA: TGTGCCAGTAATAGGGGGCCTTACTATGGCTACACCTTC. Translating it yields CASNRGPYYGYTF.

The chain links TRBV28 to TRBJ2-1, with D maybe TRBD2 (5 bases). Trimming stripped 3 bases from V and 9 bases from J, with 18 bases between. CDR1 is MDHEN and CDR2 is SYDVKM in the germline V gene. The CDR3 has 15 residues. The CDR3, as DNA: TGTGCCAGCAGTTTCCCCCAACTAGGAGCCATTGAGCAGTTCTTC. Translation gives CASSFPQLGAIEQFF.

This chain links TRBV27 with TRBJ2-1; 8 bases agree with TRBD1. The junction had 2 bases not matched to a gene; V was cut back by 3 bases and J by 1 base. The germline CDR1 and CDR2 sequences are MNHEY and SMNVEV (reference sequence). CDR3 length: 15 residues. CDR3 sequence: CASSFNRGSYNEQFF. The CDR3 DNA sequence: TGTGCCAGCAGTTTCAACAGGGGGTCCTACAATGAGCAGTTCTTC.

The J gene is TRBJ2-1, the V gene TRBV19; D possibly corresponds to TRBD2 (5 bases). This CDR3 contains 13 residues. The germline V gene encodes CDR1 LNHDA and CDR2 SQIVND (reference sequence). Trimming stripped 3 bases from V and 9 bases from J, with 12 bases between. The CDR3 loop reads CASSIATIGEQFF. CDR3 coding DNA: TGTGCCAGTAGTATCGCGACTATCGGTGAGCAGTTCTTC.

This chain joins TRBV5-1 and TRBJ2-7, with TRBD1 identical over 12 bases. Germline values: CDR1 SGHRS, CDR2 YFSETQ. Trimming cost V 4 bases and J 7 bases; bases outside gene matches: 9. The CDR3 sequence is 15 residues long. CDR3 coding DNA: TGCGCCAGCAGCCTTGGGGGACAGGGGGCGAGAGAGCAGTACTTC. The encoded protein is CASSLGGQGAREQYF. The whole variable domain, remainder taken from reference TRBV5-1 and TRBJ2-7, is KAGVTQTPRYLIKTRGQQVTLSCSPISGHRSVSWYQQTPGQGLQFLFEYFSETQRNKGNFPGRFSGRQFSNSRSEMNVSTLELGDSALYLCASSLGGQGAREQYFGPGTRLTVT.

The chain recombines TRBV19 with TRBJ2-4; D may be TRBD2 (6 bases). The germline V gene has CDR1 LNHDA and CDR2 SQIVND (reference sequence). The V end lost 0 bases, the J end lost 1 base, and 7 bases lay between the germline ends. The CDR3 spans 15 residues. CDR3 bases: TGTGCCAGTAGTATAGATCGGGGGGCCAAAAACATTCAGTACTTC. Protein: CASSIDRGAKNIQYF.

This clone was detected only a few times. The chain is built from TRBV13 and TRBJ2-7; D is possibly TRBD2 (6 bases). CDR1 is PRHDT and CDR2 is FYEKMQ in the germline V gene (reference sequence). The V end lost 5 bases, the J end lost 0 bases, and 14 bases lay between the germline ends. The CDR3 sequence is 15 residues long. The CDR3 protein is CASSPGLLSSYEQYF. The CDR3 nucleotides are TGTGCCAGCAGCCCGGGACTCCTGAGCTCCTACGAGCAGTACTTC.

The V call is TRBV18, the J call TRBJ2-1, with 10 bases identical to TRBD2. Germline trimming cut 2 bases from V and 8 bases from J; bases unmatched to any gene: 6. Germline CDR1 KGHSH, CDR2 LQKENI. This CDR3 region has 15 residues. DNA for the CDR3: TGTGCCAGCTCACCAATTCTAGCGGGAGACGATGAGCAGTTCTTC. Residues: CASSPILAGDDEQFF. Full variable domain (remainder filled in from reference TRBV18 and TRBJ2-1): NAGVMQNPRHLVRRRGQEARLRCSPMKGHSHVYWYRQLPEEGLKFMVYLQKENIIDESGMPKERFSAEFPKEGPSILRIQQVVRGDSAAYFCASSPILAGDDEQFFGPGTRLTVL.

This clone turned up a few times. CDR3 loop: CASAISRNSYNEQFF. For the CDR3, the DNA is TGTGCTAGTGCCATTAGCCGAAACTCCTACAATGAGCAGTTCTTC. The chain employs TRBV12-5 and TRBJ2-1; D remains unclear. V shed 7 bases and J shed 0 bases, with 13 bases lying between them. The CDR3 sequence is 15 residues long. Germline V CDR1 and CDR2: LGHNT, FRNRAP.

This clone turned up a few times. The gene calls are TRBV11-3 and TRBJ2-2; 11 bases line up with TRBD2. The CDR3 is 16 residues long. V lost 7 bases to trimming and J lost 5 bases; unmatched junction nucleotides: 9. The V gene's germline CDR1 is SGHNT and CDR2 YENEEA. CDR3 region: CASKVLAGGSTGELFF. CDR3 DNA sequence: TGTGCCAGCAAAGTCCTAGCGGGAGGAAGTACCGGGGAGCTGTTTTTT.

This clone was seen a handful of times. The CDR3 here is CSAGDGGYTF. The DNA of the CDR3 is TGCAGTGCAGGGGACGGCGGCTACACCTTC. V is TRBV29-1 and J is TRBJ1-2, with TRBD1 as a possible D gene (6 bases). Looked up from germline, CDR1 is SQVTM and CDR2 is ANQGSEA. The CDR3 loop spans 10 amino acids.

The V call is TRBV2, the J call TRBJ2-1, with 11 bases lining up with TRBD1. The CDR3 covers 15 residues. Trimming at V came to 8 bases and at J to 3 bases, leaving 6 bases not matched to a gene. Germline V gives CDR1 SNHLY, CDR2 FYNNEI. Here the CDR3 reads CASGWDRGDYNEQFF. The DNA of the CDR3 is TGTGCCAGCGGATGGGACAGGGGGGACTACAATGAGCAGTTCTTC.

This clone was counted only a few times. The V call is TRBV28, the J call TRBJ2-2; D possibly corresponds to TRBD1 (6 bases). This CDR3 spans 13 amino acids. V was trimmed by 2 bases and J by 7 bases, leaving 8 bases between them. Germline V gives CDR1 MDHEN, CDR2 SYDVKM. The CDR3 spells CASSLRGIGELFF. The CDR3 nucleotides read TGTGCCAGCAGTTTAAGGGGGATCGGGGAGCTGTTTTTT.